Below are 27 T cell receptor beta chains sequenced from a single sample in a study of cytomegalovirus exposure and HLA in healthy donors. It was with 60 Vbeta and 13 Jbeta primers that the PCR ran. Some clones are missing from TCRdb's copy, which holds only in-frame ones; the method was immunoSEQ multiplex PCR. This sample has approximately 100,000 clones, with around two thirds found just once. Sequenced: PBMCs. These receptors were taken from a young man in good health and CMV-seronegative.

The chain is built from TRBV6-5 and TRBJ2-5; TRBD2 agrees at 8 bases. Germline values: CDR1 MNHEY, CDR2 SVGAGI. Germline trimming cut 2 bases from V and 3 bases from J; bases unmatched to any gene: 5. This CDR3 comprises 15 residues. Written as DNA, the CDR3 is TGTGCCAGCAGTTACGCTAGCGGGCCCGAAGAGACCCAGTACTTC. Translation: CASSYASGPEETQYF.

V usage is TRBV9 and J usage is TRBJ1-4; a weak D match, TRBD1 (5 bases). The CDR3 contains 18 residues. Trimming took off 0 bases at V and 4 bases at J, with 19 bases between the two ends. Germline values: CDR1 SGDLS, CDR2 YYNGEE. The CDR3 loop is CASSVGTTAQLFNEKLFF. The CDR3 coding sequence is TGTGCCAGCAGCGTAGGAACGACAGCCCAACTCTTTAATGAAAAACTGTTTTTT.

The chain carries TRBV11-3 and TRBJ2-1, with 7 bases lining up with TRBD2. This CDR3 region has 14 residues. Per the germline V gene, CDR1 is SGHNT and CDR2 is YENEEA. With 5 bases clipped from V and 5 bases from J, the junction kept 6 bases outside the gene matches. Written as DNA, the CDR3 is TGTGCCAGCAGCGCCCGGGACTATCACAATGAGCAGTTCTTC. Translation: CASSARDYHNEQFF.

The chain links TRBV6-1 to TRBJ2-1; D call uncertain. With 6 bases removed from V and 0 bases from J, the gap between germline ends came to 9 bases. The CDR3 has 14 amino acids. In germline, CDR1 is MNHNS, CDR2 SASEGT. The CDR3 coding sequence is TGTGCCAGCAGCGTCGAGAGCTCCTACAATGAGCAGTTCTTC. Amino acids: CASSVESSYNEQFF.

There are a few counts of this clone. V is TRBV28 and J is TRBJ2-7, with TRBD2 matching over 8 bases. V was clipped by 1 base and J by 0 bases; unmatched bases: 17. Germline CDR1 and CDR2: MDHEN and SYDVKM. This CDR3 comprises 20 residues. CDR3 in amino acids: CASSLSIIYRPLAGSYEQYF. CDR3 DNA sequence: TGTGCCAGCAGTTTATCCATAATTTATCGTCCCCTAGCGGGCTCCTACGAGCAGTACTTC.

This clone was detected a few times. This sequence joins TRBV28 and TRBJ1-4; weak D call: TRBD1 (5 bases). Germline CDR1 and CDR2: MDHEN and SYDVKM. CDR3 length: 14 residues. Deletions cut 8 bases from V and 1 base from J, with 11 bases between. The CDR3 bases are TGTGCCAGCCGACCGGGGGGAACTAATGAAAAACTGTTTTTT. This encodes CASRPGGTNEKLFF.

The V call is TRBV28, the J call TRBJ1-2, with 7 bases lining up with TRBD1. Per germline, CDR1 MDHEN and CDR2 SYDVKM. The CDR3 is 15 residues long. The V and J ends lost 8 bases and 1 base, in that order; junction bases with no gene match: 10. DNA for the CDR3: TGTGCCAGCCTCACCCTACCAGGGGGTAACTATGGCTACACCTTC. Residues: CASLTLPGGNYGYTF.

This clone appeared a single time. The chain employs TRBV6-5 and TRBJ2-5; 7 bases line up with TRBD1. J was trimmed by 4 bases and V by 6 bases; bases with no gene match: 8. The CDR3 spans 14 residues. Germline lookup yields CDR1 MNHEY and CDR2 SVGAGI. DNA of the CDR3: TGTGCCAGCAGCTCCGGGACAGTCCTAGAGACCCAGTACTTC. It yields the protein CASSSGTVLETQYF.

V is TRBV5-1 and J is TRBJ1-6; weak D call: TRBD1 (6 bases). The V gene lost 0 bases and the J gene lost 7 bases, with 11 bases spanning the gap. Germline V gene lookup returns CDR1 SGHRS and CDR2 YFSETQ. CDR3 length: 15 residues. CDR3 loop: CASSLGGRGNSPLHF. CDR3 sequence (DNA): TGCGCCAGCAGCTTGGGTGGTAGGGGGAATTCACCCCTCCACTTT.

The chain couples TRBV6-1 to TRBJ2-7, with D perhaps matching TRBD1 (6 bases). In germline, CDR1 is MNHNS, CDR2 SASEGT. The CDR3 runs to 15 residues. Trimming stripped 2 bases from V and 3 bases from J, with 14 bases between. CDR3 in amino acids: CASSENGEGGYEQYF. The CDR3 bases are TGTGCCAGCAGTGAAAACGGGGAAGGGGGCTACGAGCAGTACTTC.

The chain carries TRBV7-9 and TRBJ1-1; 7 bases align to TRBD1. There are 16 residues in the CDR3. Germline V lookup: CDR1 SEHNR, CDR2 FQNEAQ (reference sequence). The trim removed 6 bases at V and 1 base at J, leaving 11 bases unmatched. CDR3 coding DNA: TGTGCCAGCAGACGGACAGGTCCGATCTCGAACACTGAAGCTTTCTTT. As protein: CASRRTGPISNTEAFF.

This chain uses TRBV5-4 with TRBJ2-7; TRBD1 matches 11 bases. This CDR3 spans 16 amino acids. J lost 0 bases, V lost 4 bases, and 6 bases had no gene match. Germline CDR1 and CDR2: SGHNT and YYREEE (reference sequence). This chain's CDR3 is CASSPGGTGGSYEQYF. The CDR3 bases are TGTGCCAGCAGCCCGGGGGGGACAGGGGGCTCCTACGAGCAGTACTTC.

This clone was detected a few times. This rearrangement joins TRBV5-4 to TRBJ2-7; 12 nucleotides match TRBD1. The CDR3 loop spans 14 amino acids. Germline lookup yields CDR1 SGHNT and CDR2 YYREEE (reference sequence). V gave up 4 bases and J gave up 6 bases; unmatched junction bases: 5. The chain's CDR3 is CASSPRDRGLEQYF. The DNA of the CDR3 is TGTGCCAGCAGCCCCCGGGACAGGGGGCTCGAGCAGTACTTC.

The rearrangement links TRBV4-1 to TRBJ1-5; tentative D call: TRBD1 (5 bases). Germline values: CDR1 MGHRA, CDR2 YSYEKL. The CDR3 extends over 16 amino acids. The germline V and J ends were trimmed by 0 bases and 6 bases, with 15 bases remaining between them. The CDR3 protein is CASSQEAGGGRQPQHF. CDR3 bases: TGCGCCAGCAGCCAAGAGGCCGGGGGTGGTCGTCAGCCCCAGCATTTT.

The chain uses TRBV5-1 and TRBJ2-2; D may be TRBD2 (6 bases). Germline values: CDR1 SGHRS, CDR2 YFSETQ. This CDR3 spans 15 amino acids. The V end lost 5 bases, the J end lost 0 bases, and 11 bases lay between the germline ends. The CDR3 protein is CASRTAGSNTGELFF. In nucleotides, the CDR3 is TGCGCCAGCAGGACGGCGGGATCGAACACCGGGGAGCTGTTTTTT.

The CDR3 reads CASSQDLGGRANEQFF. In nucleotides, the CDR3 is TGCGCCAGCAGCCAAGATCTTGGGGGGAGGGCCAATGAGCAGTTCTTC. J is TRBJ2-1 and V is TRBV4-1; 7 positions agree with TRBD2. Unmatched junction bases numbered 8, after V lost 0 bases and J lost 6 bases. The CDR3 is 16 residues long. Germline V lookup: CDR1 MGHRA, CDR2 YSYEKL.

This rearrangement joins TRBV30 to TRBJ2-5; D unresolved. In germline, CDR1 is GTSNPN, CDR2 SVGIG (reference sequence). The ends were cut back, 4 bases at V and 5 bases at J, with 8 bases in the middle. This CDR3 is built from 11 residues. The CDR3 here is CAWTERETQYF. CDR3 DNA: TGTGCCTGGACAGAGAGGGAGACCCAGTACTTC.

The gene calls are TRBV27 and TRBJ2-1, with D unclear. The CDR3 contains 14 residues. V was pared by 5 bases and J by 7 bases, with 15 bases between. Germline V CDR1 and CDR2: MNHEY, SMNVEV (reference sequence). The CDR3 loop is CASSTPLWRNEQFF. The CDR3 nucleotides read TGTGCCAGCAGTACACCCCTCTGGAGAAATGAGCAGTTCTTC.

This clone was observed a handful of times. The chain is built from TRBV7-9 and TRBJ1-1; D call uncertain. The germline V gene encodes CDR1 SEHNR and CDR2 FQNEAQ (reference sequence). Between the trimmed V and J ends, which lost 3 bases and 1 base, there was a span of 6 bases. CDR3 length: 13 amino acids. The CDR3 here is CASSFDWNTEAFF. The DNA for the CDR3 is TGTGCCAGCAGCTTTGACTGGAACACTGAAGCTTTCTTT.

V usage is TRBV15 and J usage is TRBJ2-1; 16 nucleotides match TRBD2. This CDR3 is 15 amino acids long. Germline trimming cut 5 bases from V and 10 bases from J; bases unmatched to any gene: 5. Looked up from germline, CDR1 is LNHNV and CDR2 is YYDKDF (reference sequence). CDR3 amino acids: CATSGTSGRAWEQFF. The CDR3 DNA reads TGTGCCACCAGCGGGACTAGCGGGAGGGCCTGGGAGCAGTTCTTC.

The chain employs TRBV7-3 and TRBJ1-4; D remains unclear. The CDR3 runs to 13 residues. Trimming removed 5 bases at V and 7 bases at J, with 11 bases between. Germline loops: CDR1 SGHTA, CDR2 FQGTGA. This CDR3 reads CASSPEGGEKLFF. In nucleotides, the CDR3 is TGTGCCAGCAGCCCCGAGGGCGGTGAAAAACTGTTTTTT.

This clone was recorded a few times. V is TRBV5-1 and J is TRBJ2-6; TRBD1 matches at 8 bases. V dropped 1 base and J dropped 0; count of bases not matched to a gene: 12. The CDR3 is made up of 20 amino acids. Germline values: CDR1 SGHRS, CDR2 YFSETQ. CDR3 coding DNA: TGCGCCAGCAGCTTGATGGGGAAAGGGACAGGTAGCTCTGGGGCCAACGTCCTGACTTTC. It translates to CASSLMGKGTGSSGANVLTF.

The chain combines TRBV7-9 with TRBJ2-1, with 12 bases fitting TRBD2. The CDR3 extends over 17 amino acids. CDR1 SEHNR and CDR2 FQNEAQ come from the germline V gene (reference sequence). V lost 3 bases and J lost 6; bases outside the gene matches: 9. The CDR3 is CASSFDLLAGGVNEQFF. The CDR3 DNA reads TGTGCCAGCAGCTTCGATCTACTAGCGGGGGGCGTCAATGAGCAGTTCTTC.

CDR3 in DNA: TGCGCCAGCAGACCAACAGGGCATATCGGGGAGCTGTTTTTT. As protein: CASRPTGHIGELFF. V and J are TRBV5-1 and TRBJ2-2, with D perhaps matching TRBD1 (6 bases). This CDR3 has 14 amino acids. V lost 5 bases and J 7 bases, leaving 15 bases between the germline ends. Germline loops: CDR1 SGHRS, CDR2 YFSETQ.

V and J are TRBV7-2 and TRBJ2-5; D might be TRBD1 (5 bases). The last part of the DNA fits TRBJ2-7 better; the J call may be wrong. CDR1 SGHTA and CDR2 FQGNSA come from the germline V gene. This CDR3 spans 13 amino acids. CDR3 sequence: CASSYRRRYEQYF. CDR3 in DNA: TGTGCCAGCAGCTACAGGAGAAGGTACGAGCAGTACTTC.

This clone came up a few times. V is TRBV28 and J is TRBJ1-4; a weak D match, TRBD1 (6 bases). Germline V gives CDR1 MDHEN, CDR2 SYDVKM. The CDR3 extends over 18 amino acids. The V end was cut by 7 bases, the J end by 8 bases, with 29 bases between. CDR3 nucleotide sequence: TGTGCCAGCAATGACGACCTGACAGGAAATAAAGGCAGGGAAAAACTGTTTTTT. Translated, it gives CASNDDLTGNKGREKLFF.

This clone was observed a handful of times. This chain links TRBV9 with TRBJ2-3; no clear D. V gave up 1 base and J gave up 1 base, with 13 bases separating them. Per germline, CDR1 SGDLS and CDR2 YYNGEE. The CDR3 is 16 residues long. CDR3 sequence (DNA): TGTGCCAGCAGCGTAAGTCATGGCGGCGGCACAGATACGCAGTATTTT. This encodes CASSVSHGGGTDTQYF.